Listed below are T cell receptor beta chains from one sample, sequenced in a study of CXCR3-negative and CXCR3-positive naive CD8 T cells. Following a re-call of the 5' RACE reads, TCRdb has one entry per CDR3 protein and lacks DNA. Here the sample table reports about 41,000 distinct CDR3 sequences. The sequencing sample was made of naive CXCR3- CD8+ T cells from blood. The receptor set was obtained from a human donor in good health. Some clones in this sample may be carry-over from other donors' samples. Both conserved end residues are part of each CDR3. Fields, in order: V gene, clone size, J gene, CDR3 protein. Some rows mark clone size as missing; the rest say once, few, many or name a class of expanded clone.

TRBV29-1,-,TRBJ2-1,CSVEGTGGDNEQFF
TRBV5-6,-,TRBJ1-3,CASSFERHSGNTIYF
TRBV11-2,medium-sized,TRBJ2-2,CASSLVVYTVTGELFF
TRBV7-9,-,TRBJ2-3,CASSLLSQFADTQYF
TRBV5-1,-,TRBJ2-1,CASSPTLGAGEQFF
TRBV5-1,-,TRBJ2-7,CASSPDYSHAYEQYF
TRBV10-3,-,TRBJ2-7,CAIRSQPGARPEQYF
TRBV12-3/TRBV12-4,-,TRBJ2-3,CASSYPGLAGGAADTQYF
TRBV29-1,-,TRBJ1-1,CSVRDPRGAFF
TRBV29-1,-,TRBJ2-7,CSLAQVPLAYEQYF
TRBV29-1,-,TRBJ2-1,CSVEVGISYNEQFF
TRBV6-5,-,TRBJ2-2,CASSAQSSGELFF
TRBV6-6,-,TRBJ1-2,CASSLTGATNYGYTF
TRBV14,-,TRBJ1-3,CASSPYRSGNTIYF
TRBV7-9,-,TRBJ2-7,CASSLVSGFEQYF
TRBV29-1,-,TRBJ2-7,CSVEGLSGLAGYEQYF
TRBV28,-,TRBJ2-7,CASRSLRGRFPSYEQYF
TRBV12-3/TRBV12-4,-,TRBJ2-7,CASSLSRGLVEQYF
TRBV23-1,-,TRBJ1-6,CASSPDRVASLHF
TRBV20-1,-,TRBJ1-1,CSANPGTEVTEAFF
TRBV2,-,TRBJ2-7,CASSARDQYEQYF
TRBV6-5,-,TRBJ2-7,CASGPRTGFWVEQYF
TRBV4-2,-,TRBJ2-1,CASSQGLAGVDEQFF
TRBV5-5,-,TRBJ2-6,CASSWGSGANVLTF
TRBV12-3/TRBV12-4,medium-sized,TRBJ2-2,CASSLGTGELFF
TRBV12-3/TRBV12-4,-,TRBJ1-2,CASSVGQGFDGYTF
TRBV4-1,-,TRBJ2-5,CASSQAPGTVETQYF
TRBV29-1,-,TRBJ2-7,CSAGTASYEQYF
TRBV20-1,-,TRBJ2-7,CSARGDSSYEQYF
TRBV20-1,-,TRBJ2-7,CSARDQGYEQYF
TRBV7-2,-,TRBJ2-7,CASSLEDCNYYEQYF
TRBV10-3,-,TRBJ2-7,CAISDPPGSGSYEQYF
TRBV5-4,-,TRBJ2-1,CASSGKLGQDYNEQFF
TRBV29-1,-,TRBJ1-2,CSVGDRDGYGYTF
TRBV20-1,medium-sized,TRBJ2-1,CSAREEDEQFF
TRBV23-1,-,TRBJ1-5,CASSQPPRGYQPQHF
TRBV5-1,-,TRBJ1-1,CASSTGAVPVNTEAFF
TRBV12-3/TRBV12-4,-,TRBJ2-7,CASSPTRSYEQYF
TRBV5-1,-,TRBJ2-3,CASSPRDNTDTQYF
TRBV20-1,-,TRBJ2-7,CSARGWADYEQYF
TRBV29-1,-,TRBJ2-1,CSVEDLPAHEQFF
TRBV5-1,-,TRBJ2-7,CASSLEASSYEQYF
TRBV12-3/TRBV12-4,-,TRBJ2-6,CASSPRQGATGANVLTF
TRBV20-1,-,TRBJ2-2,CSAGRPSRDRGYTGELFF
TRBV7-6,-,TRBJ2-1,CASSLKAGSEQFF
TRBV28,-,TRBJ2-7,CASTNTGGGYEQYF